The rows below give T cell receptor beta chains drawn from one sample of a study of cytomegalovirus exposure and HLA in healthy donors. Assay: immunoSEQ multiplex PCR; the TCRdb copy retains only in-frame clones and omits some. This sample has about 62,000 clones, with around 87% found just once. Sequenced sample: PBMCs. These receptors all stem from a man aged 18 to 30 in good health and CMV-seronegative. Each CDR3 is given with its conserved first and last residue. Each record gives: D gene, J gene, V gene, clone size, CDR3 protein, CDR3 DNA. D genes are given only for firm matches. Clone size is stated in some rows and not others, as once, few, many or a class when expanded.

.	TRBJ2-7	TRBV12-5	.	CASGLGGYEQYF	TGTGCTAGTGGTTTAGGAGGCTACGAGCAGTACTTC
TRBD2	TRBJ2-7	TRBV29-1	few	CSVLPGGRASYEQYF	TGCAGCGTTCTCCCCGGGGGGAGAGCCTCCTACGAGCAGTACTTC
TRBD1	TRBJ1-1	TRBV6-5	.	CASSETGVEAFF	TGTGCCAGCAGTGAGACAGGGGTGGAAGCTTTCTTT
TRBD1	TRBJ1-1	TRBV7-2	.	CASSSRPLQGFAFF	TGTGCCAGCAGCTCCCGCCCTCTACAGGGGTTCGCTTTCTTT
TRBD1	TRBJ1-1	TRBV11-2	.	CASSLDGTGANTEAFF	TGTGCCAGCAGCTTAGATGGGACAGGGGCGAACACTGAAGCTTTCTTT
TRBD1	TRBJ1-6	TRBV30	.	CAWSVRQGPNSPLHF	TGTGCCTGGAGTGTCAGACAGGGCCCTAATTCACCCCTCCACTTT
.	TRBJ1-2	TRBV7-3	.	CASSNPGDGYTF	TGTGCCAGCTCAAACCCAGGGGATGGCTACACCTTC
.	TRBJ1-5	TRBV28	.	CASSFQVNNQPQHF	TGTGCCAGCAGTTTTCAGGTAAACAATCAGCCCCAGCATTTT
.	TRBJ1-4	TRBV2	.	CASSGFRVTEKLFF	TGTGCCAGCAGTGGTTTCAGGGTAACTGAAAAACTGTTTTTT
.	TRBJ2-2	TRBV11-1	.	CASSFGQGKAGELFF	TGTGCCAGCAGCTTCGGTCAGGGGAAAGCCGGGGAGCTGTTTTTT
TRBD1	TRBJ2-4	TRBV28	.	CATEQGEGVKNIQYF	TGTGCCACCGAACAGGGGGAAGGTGTCAAAAACATTCAGTACTTC
.	TRBJ1-1	TRBV18	.	CASSPPSRGDEAFF	TGTGCCAGCTCACCACCCTCGCGCGGGGACGAAGCTTTCTTT
TRBD2	TRBJ2-3	TRBV5-1	.	CASSLVLAGAPGDTQYF	TGCGCCAGCAGCTTGGTGCTAGCGGGGGCCCCCGGGGATACGCAGTATTTT
.	TRBJ2-7	TRBV14	.	CASSPSRGSYEQYF	TGTGCCAGCAGCCCGTCCCGAGGTTCCTACGAGCAGTACTTC
.	TRBJ2-1	TRBV6-5	.	CASSYSGADEQFF	TGTGCCAGCAGTTACTCAGGTGCGGATGAGCAGTTCTTC
.	TRBJ1-3	TRBV30	once	CAWSVQGNTIYF	TGTGCCTGGAGTGTACAGGGAAACACCATATATTTT
.	TRBJ1-2	TRBV19	.	CASSGGPYYGYTF	TGTGCCAGTAGTGGAGGCCCGTACTATGGCTACACCTTC
.	TRBJ1-2	TRBV2	.	CASSGERTF	TGTGCCAGCTCGGGGGAGCGGACCTTC
.	TRBJ2-1	TRBV29-1	.	CSLIRGGEQFF	TGCAGCCTGATAAGGGGGGGTGAGCAGTTCTTC
.	TRBJ2-7	TRBV5-1	.	CASSFEGRSSYEQYF	TGCGCCAGCAGCTTCGAGGGCAGGAGCTCCTACGAGCAGTACTTC
TRBD2	TRBJ2-5	TRBV6-5	.	CASRRGGQETQYF	TGTGCCAGCAGGCGGGGGGGGCAAGAGACCCAGTACTTC
.	TRBJ2-5	TRBV19	.	CASSTPGYQETQYF	TGTGCCAGTAGTACACCGGGTTATCAAGAGACCCAGTACTTC